This is a list of T cell receptor beta chains from one sample in a study of T cells after yellow fever vaccination. TCRdb passed the 5' RACE reads through MiXCR, listing each CDR3 protein once. The sample holds about 340,000 distinct CDR3 sequences, around 12% seen once. The material sequenced was CD4+ T cells sorted from PBMCs, taken 15 days after the yellow fever booster vaccination. The receptors were sampled from a man aged 18 to 30 who received the YFV17D yellow fever vaccine. Each CDR3 is given with its conserved first and last residue. The D gene is left open where the match is weak. Size is omitted from some rows. Given values are once, few, many or a class for expanded clones.

clone_size d_call j_call v_call cdr3_aa cdr3_nt
many . TRBJ2-5 TRBV6-2/TRBV6-3 CASNRRQAGGTQYF TGTGCCAGCAACCGTCGACAGGCCGGGGGGACCCAGTACTTC
once . TRBJ2-2 TRBV10-1 CASSDRQGSTGELFF TGCGCCAGCAGTGACAGGCAGGGCAGCACCGGGGAGCTGTTTTTT
many . TRBJ2-3 TRBV7-6 CASSLGASQDTQYF TGTGCCAGCAGCTTAGGGGCTAGTCAAGATACGCAGTATTTT
. TRBD1 TRBJ2-5 TRBV3-1 CASSREGQGARETQYF TGTGCCAGCAGCCGAGAAGGACAGGGGGCTCGAGAGACCCAGTACTTC
. . TRBJ2-7 TRBV11-2 CASSFWDFVNEQYF TGTGCCAGCAGCTTTTGGGACTTTGTAAACGAGCAGTACTTC
. . TRBJ1-1 TRBV6-2/TRBV6-3 CASSPPRGIMRAAFF TGTGCCAGCAGTCCCCCCCGGGGGATAATGAGGGCAGCTTTCTTT
. . TRBJ1-5 TRBV3-1 CASSQDLQPYQPQHF TGTGCCAGCAGCCAAGATTTACAGCCATATCAGCCCCAGCATTTT
few . TRBJ1-3 TRBV5-1 CASSLVGRKYGNTIYF TGCGCCAGCAGCTTGGTTGGGAGAAAGTATGGAAACACCATATATTTT
few . TRBJ1-2 TRBV4-3 CASSQDRSGDGYTF TGCGCCAGCAGCCAAGATCGATCGGGCGATGGCTACACCTTC
. . TRBJ2-5 TRBV6-5 CASSYSGGKETQYF TGTGCCAGCAGTTACTCGGGCGGCAAAGAGACCCAGTACTTC
. TRBD1 TRBJ1-1 TRBV18 CASSRRTGGDTEAFF TGTGCCAGCTCACGACGGACAGGGGGTGACACTGAAGCTTTCTTT
many . TRBJ2-7 TRBV11-2 CASSLRNPLEQYF TGTGCCAGCAGCTTAAGGAATCCTCTGGAGCAGTACTTC
. TRBD2 TRBJ2-3 TRBV7-2 CASSLARLAGSTDTQYF TGTGCCAGCAGCTTAGCGCGACTAGCGGGTAGCACAGATACGCAGTATTTT
. . TRBJ2-2 TRBV14 CASSQPPAANMVGELFF TGTGCCAGCAGCCAACCCCCGGCAGCTAACATGGTCGGGGAGCTGTTTTTT
. . TRBJ2-7 TRBV7-9 CASSHAGVGVSGSYEQYF TGTGCCAGCAGCCACGCTGGGGTTGGAGTGTCCGGGTCCTACGAGCAGTACTTC
. . TRBJ2-5 TRBV5-6 CASARFGGTEETQYF TGTGCCAGCGCCCGTTTTGGTGGTACGGAAGAGACCCAGTACTTC
few TRBD1 TRBJ1-3 TRBV4-2 CASSQGTGVNTIYF TGTGCCAGCAGCCAAGGGACAGGGGTAAACACCATATATTTT
few TRBD1 TRBJ1-1 TRBV5-1 CASTGTGVSDTEAFF TGCGCCAGCACCGGGACAGGGGTATCGGACACTGAAGCTTTCTTT
. . TRBJ2-1 TRBV27 CASSLMSVAYNEQFF TGTGCCAGCAGTTTAATGTCGGTAGCCTACAATGAGCAGTTCTTC
many TRBD2 TRBJ2-5 TRBV4-2 CASSHGVAGEQETQYF TGTGCCAGCAGCCACGGAGTAGCGGGGGAGCAAGAGACCCAGTACTTC
. . TRBJ1-3 TRBV29-1 CSVGQGQRNTIYF TGCAGCGTCGGCCAGGGGCAAAGAAACACCATATATTTT
few TRBD2 TRBJ2-2 TRBV4-3 CASSQGLAGGITGELFF TGCGCCAGCAGCCAAGGACTAGCGGGGGGGATAACCGGGGAGCTGTTTTTT
. . TRBJ2-7 TRBV30 CAWSVRTPSREQYF TGTGCCTGGAGTGTACGGACACCATCGAGGGAGCAGTACTTC
. . TRBJ1-2 TRBV5-6 CASSSPGQYYHGYTF TGTGCCAGCAGTTCACCCGGACAGTATTACCATGGCTACACCTTC
. TRBD2 TRBJ2-1 TRBV2 CASRPTSGGTNEQFF TGTGCCAGCAGGCCAACTAGCGGGGGGACGAATGAGCAGTTCTTC